This T cell receptor (beta chain) was captured by sequencing in a study of blood T cell repertoires in COVID-19. Study at large: The United States, Italy and Spain supplied acute and convalescent COVID-19 samples.

Using immunoSEQ multiplex PCR, the repertoire was profiled, and TCRdb retains in-frame clones only, with some absent. In the table there are fewer than 80,000 clones, approximately 78% of which are singletons. The source is a man in his 60s with COVID-19, enrolled during active disease. The sample was peripheral blood.

The CDR3 protein is CASGWDSTAGNTIYF. As DNA, the CDR3 is TGCGCCAGCGGATGGGACAGTACAGCAGGAAACACCATATATTTT. This chain links TRBV4-1 with TRBJ1-3; 7 positions agree with TRBD1. CDR3 length: 15 residues. V shed 8 bases and J 4 bases; nucleotides not matched to a gene: 11. Germline CDR1 is MGHRA and CDR2 is YSYEKL.